Listed here is a single T cell receptor (beta chain). Its antigen remains unknown. Indicated treatment: roughly 10-day PBMC culture with coronavirus spike peptide pools or control peptides (ViraFEST assay). The entry originates in a study of vaccination and CD4 T cells after COVID-19. In the study overall: Spike peptides, overlapping and drawn from SARS-CoV-2, HCoV-NL63, HCoV-OC43 and HCoV-229E, were used to stimulate cells.

CDR1 and CDR2 from the germline V gene are MDHEN and SYDVKM. Trimming removed 3 bases at V and 0 bases at J, with 9 bases between. CDR3 size: 15 residues. With the Oncomine TCR Beta short-read assay, DNA from cultured CD4+ T cells was sequenced. TCRdb processed the PCR reads anew with MiXCR; each CDR3 protein has one entry. The sample includes approximately 17,000 distinct CDR3 sequences, approximately 45% of them seen just once. V and J are TRBV28 and TRBJ2-4; TRBD1 or TRBD2 may be the D gene (6 bases each). The clonotype originates from a human donor who had recovered from COVID-19. The specimen comprised CD4+ T cells from blood, cultured in vitro, sampled after SARS-CoV-2 vaccination. In DNA, the CDR3 is TGTGCCAGCAGTTTTTGGGGGGCAGCCAAAAACATTCAGTACTTC. It codes for CASSFWGAAKNIQYF.